This TCR beta chain was sequenced during a study of cytomegalovirus exposure and HLA in healthy donors. This CDR3 contains 15 residues. The V gene's germline CDR1 is SGHNT and CDR2 YYREEE (reference sequence). The junction had 3 bases not matched to a gene; V was cut back by 0 bases and J by 3 bases. Use of 60 Vbeta and 13 Jbeta primers characterized the PCR. Authors' analysis steps: An analysis performed later counted 74 million or so unique TCR beta chains (approximately 10 million of them shared). The method was immunoSEQ multiplex PCR; TCRdb's version includes in-frame clones alone and lacks a portion of them. The DNA was the basis for D and trimming; V, J and clone size are from that table. The table records 90,000 to 110,000 clones, around 75% of them present only once.

Sequenced: PBMCs. The sequence came from a man aged 30 to 39 in good health and CMV-seronegative. This chain uses TRBV5-4 with TRBJ1-3, with TRBD1 matching over 7 bases. The CDR3, as DNA: TGTGCCAGCAGCTTGGAGGGGGCTGATGGAAACACCATATATTTT. Translated: CASSLEGADGNTIYF. Combining the CDR3 with reference TRBV5-4 and TRBJ1-3 gives the whole variable domain ETGVTQSPTHLIKTRGQQVTLRCSSQSGHNTVSWYQQALGQGPQFIFQYYREEENGRGNFPPRFSGLQFPNYSSELNVNALELDDSALYLCASSLEGADGNTIYFGEGSWLTVV.